This T cell receptor (beta chain) was documented in a study of shared clonotypes between healthy human individuals. Every subset's genomic DNA went evenly onto several immunoSEQ plates. This table comes from immunoSEQ multiplex PCR, and its TCRdb copy is limited to in-frame clones, with some not included. The sample includes over a million clones, less than 99% seen only once; the top ten take about 0.34%. About this clone itself: The target antigen is unknown.

Study conclusions and caveats: Apart from blood, nothing was sampled; tissue repertoires likely differ.

The CDR3 loop spans 15 amino acids. Germline loops: CDR1 SEHNR, CDR2 FQNEAQ (reference sequence). V was clipped by 1 base and J by 0 bases, with 7 bases between them. The V gene is TRBV7-9, the J gene TRBJ2-4; D possibly corresponds to TRBD1 (5 bases). Sequencing was done on a sample of naive CD4+ T cells sorted from blood. Subset specified: CD45RA+ positively selected. The TCR originated in a man aged 25 to 40 in good health. The DNA of the CDR3 is TGTGCCAGCAGCTTAGGGGGCGTAGCCAAAAACATTCAGTACTTC. Protein: CASSLGGVAKNIQYF.